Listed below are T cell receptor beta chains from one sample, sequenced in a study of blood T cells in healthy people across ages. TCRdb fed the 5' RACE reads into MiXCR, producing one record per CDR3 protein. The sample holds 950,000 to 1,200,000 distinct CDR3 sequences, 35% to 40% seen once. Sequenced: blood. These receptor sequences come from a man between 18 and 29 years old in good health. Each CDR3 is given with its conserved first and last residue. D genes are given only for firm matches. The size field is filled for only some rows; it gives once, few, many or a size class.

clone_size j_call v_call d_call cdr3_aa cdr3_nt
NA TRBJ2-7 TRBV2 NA CASSRDEQNYEQYF TGTGCCAGCAGTCGCGACGAACAGAACTACGAGCAGTACTTC
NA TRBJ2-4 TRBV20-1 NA CSALPLLDIQYF TGCAGTGCTCTCCCTCTTCTGGACATTCAGTACTTC
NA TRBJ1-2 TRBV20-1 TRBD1 CSARGPPGTVGYGYTF TGCAGTGCTAGGGGTCCCCCCGGGACAGTCGGCTATGGCTACACCTTC
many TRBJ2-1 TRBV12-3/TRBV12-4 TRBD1 CASIMDRAGYNEQFF TGTGCCAGCATTATGGACAGGGCTGGCTACAATGAGCAGTTCTTC
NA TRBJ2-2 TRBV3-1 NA CASSVYNTGELFF TGTGCCAGCAGCGTGTACAACACCGGGGAGCTGTTTTTT
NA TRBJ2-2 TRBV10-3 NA CAISESGGLANTGELFF TGTGCCATCAGTGAGTCAGGGGGGCTTGCGAACACCGGGGAGCTGTTTTTT
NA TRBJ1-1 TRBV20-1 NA CSARVDSEQAFF TGCAGTGCTAGGGTGGACAGCGAACAAGCTTTCTTT
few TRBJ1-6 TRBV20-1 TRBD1 CSARSGTASSYNSPLHF TGCAGTGCTAGATCCGGGACAGCAAGCTCCTATAATTCACCCCTCCACTTT
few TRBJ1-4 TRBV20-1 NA CSARVANEKLFF TGCAGTGCCCGGGTGGCTAATGAAAAACTGTTTTTT
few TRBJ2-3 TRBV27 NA CASSLMARTFDHSTDTQYF TGTGCCAGCAGTTTAATGGCACGGACTTTCGACCATAGCACAGATACGCAGTATTTT
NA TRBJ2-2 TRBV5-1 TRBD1 CASSLVGTVNTGELFF TGCGCCAGCAGCTTGGTTGGGACAGTGAACACCGGGGAGCTGTTTTTT
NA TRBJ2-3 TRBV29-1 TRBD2 CSVMTSGEGTDTQYF TGCAGCGTAATGACTAGCGGGGAGGGCACAGATACGCAGTATTTT
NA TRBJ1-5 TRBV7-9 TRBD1 CASSGQGAHQPQHF TGTGCCAGCAGCGGACAGGGGGCGCATCAGCCCCAGCATTTT
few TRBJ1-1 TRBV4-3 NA CASSRGGTDTEAFF TGCGCCAGCAGCCGGGGGGGCACGGACACTGAAGCTTTCTTT
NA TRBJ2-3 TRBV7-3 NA CASSFYSVPSGDTQYF TGTGCCAGCAGCTTCTATTCGGTCCCCAGCGGAGATACGCAGTATTTT
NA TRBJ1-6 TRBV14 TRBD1 CASSFDRVSPLHF TGTGCCAGCAGCTTCGACAGGGTTTCACCCCTCCACTTT
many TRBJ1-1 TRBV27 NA CASSPRVGNTEAFF TGTGCCAGCAGTCCTCGGGTGGGGAACACTGAAGCTTTCTTT
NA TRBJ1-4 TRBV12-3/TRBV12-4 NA CASSRQFDEKLFF TGTGCCAGCAGCCGTCAGTTCGATGAAAAACTGTTTTTT
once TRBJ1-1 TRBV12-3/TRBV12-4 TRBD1 CASSVKEQGTEAFF TGTGCCAGCAGTGTTAAGGAACAGGGGACTGAAGCTTTCTTT
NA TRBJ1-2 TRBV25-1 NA CASSPNLGGYTF TGTGCCAGCAGCCCCAACTTAGGAGGCTACACCTTC
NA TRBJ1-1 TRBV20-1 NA CSAGVQLMNTEAFF TGCAGTGCTGGCGTACAGTTAATGAACACTGAAGCTTTCTTT
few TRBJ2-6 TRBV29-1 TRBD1 CSVLDRDNPGANVLTF TGCAGCGTTCTCGACAGGGACAATCCTGGGGCCAACGTCCTGACTTTC
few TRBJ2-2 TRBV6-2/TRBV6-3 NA CASRPDRYNTGELFF TGTGCCAGCAGACCGGACAGATATAACACCGGGGAGCTGTTTTTT
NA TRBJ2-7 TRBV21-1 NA CASSNRDGFYEQYF TGTGCCAGCAGCAACCGGGACGGATTCTACGAGCAGTACTTC
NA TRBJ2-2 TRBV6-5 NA CASSYFLRESDTGELFF TGTGCCAGCAGTTACTTTTTGAGAGAGTCCGACACCGGGGAGCTGTTTTTT
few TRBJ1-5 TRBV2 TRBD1 CASSPRDSDQPQHF TGTGCCAGCAGCCCCAGGGACAGCGATCAGCCCCAGCATTTT
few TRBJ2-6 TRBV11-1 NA CASKESRGSGANVLTF TGTGCCAGCAAAGAATCGAGGGGCTCTGGGGCCAACGTCCTGACTTTC
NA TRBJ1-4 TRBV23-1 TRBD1 CASSHRDSHEKLFF TGCGCCAGCAGTCATAGGGACAGCCATGAAAAACTGTTTTTT
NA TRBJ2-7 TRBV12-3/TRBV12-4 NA CASSSQGTHSYEQYF TGTGCCAGCAGTTCACAGGGGACTCACTCCTACGAGCAGTACTTC
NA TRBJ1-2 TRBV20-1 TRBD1 CSAGEGYRGHGYTF TGCAGTGCTGGAGAGGGGTACAGGGGGCATGGCTACACCTTC
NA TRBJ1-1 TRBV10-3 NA CAISEGILARLNTEAFF TGTGCCATCAGTGAGGGGATACTAGCCAGATTGAACACTGAAGCTTTCTTT
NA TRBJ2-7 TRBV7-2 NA CASSNRARYEQYF TGTGCCAGCAGCAACCGGGCCCGCTACGAGCAGTACTTC
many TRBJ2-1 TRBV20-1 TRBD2 CSARGLIAGVHNEQFF TGCAGTGCTAGAGGTTTGATAGCGGGGGTCCACAATGAGCAGTTCTTC
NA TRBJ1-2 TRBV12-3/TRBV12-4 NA CASSPRQEQGYGYTF TGTGCCAGCAGTCCTCGACAGGAACAGGGCTATGGCTACACCTTC